A selection of T cell receptor beta chains follows, all from one sample in a study of blood T cell repertoires in COVID-19. Assay used: immunoSEQ multiplex PCR; TCRdb lists only in-frame clones, some missing. In the table there are fewer than 110,000 clones, 70% to 90% of which are singletons. Sequencing was carried out using peripheral blood. These TCRs come from a human donor in a cohort sampled during active COVID-19. The CDR3 runs from the conserved cysteine through the conserved F or W. D genes are given only for firm matches. Rows may omit the clone size; those that give it use once, few, many or a size class.

d_gene: NA; abundance: NA; j_gene: TRBJ1-6; v_gene: TRBV7-9; CDR3aa: CASSLAGGNSPLHF; CDR3nt: TGTGCCAGCAGCTTAGCGGGGGGGAATTCACCCCTCCACTTT
d_gene: TRBD2; abundance: NA; j_gene: TRBJ2-4; v_gene: TRBV2; CDR3aa: CASSESGLAGGRDIQYF; CDR3nt: TGTGCCAGCAGTGAATCGGGACTAGCGGGAGGGCGCGACATTCAGTACTTC
d_gene: NA; abundance: NA; j_gene: TRBJ2-5; v_gene: TRBV28; CDR3aa: CASTSGVEETQYF; CDR3nt: TGTGCCAGCACCTCAGGGGTTGAGGAGACCCAGTACTTC
d_gene: NA; abundance: NA; j_gene: TRBJ2-6; v_gene: TRBV11-1; CDR3aa: CAIGETGANVLTF; CDR3nt: TGTGCCATCGGGGAGACTGGGGCCAACGTCCTGACTTTC
d_gene: TRBD1; abundance: NA; j_gene: TRBJ1-5; v_gene: TRBV30; CDR3aa: CAWSPTGGQGNQPQHF; CDR3nt: TGTGCCTGGAGTCCGACAGGGGGCCAGGGCAATCAGCCCCAGCATTTT
d_gene: TRBD1; abundance: once; j_gene: TRBJ2-7; v_gene: TRBV11-2; CDR3aa: CASSLRTGGGFLYEQYF; CDR3nt: TGTGCCAGCAGCTTAAGGACAGGGGGCGGGTTCCTCTACGAGCAGTACTTC
d_gene: NA; abundance: NA; j_gene: TRBJ2-7; v_gene: TRBV29-1; CDR3aa: CSVEDSGRSSYEQYF; CDR3nt: TGCAGCGTTGAAGATAGCGGCAGGAGCTCCTACGAGCAGTACTTC
d_gene: TRBD1; abundance: few; j_gene: TRBJ1-2; v_gene: TRBV19; CDR3aa: CASKQGPNYGYTF; CDR3nt: TGTGCCAGTAAACAGGGGCCTAACTATGGCTACACCTTC
d_gene: TRBD2; abundance: NA; j_gene: TRBJ2-1; v_gene: TRBV19; CDR3aa: CASSTRSALADYNEQFF; CDR3nt: TGTGCCAGTAGTACCAGATCAGCACTAGCGGATTACAATGAGCAGTTCTTC
d_gene: TRBD1; abundance: once; j_gene: TRBJ1-3; v_gene: TRBV7-2; CDR3aa: CASSLAGQAAGNTIYF; CDR3nt: TGTGCCAGCAGCTTGGCGGGACAGGCCGCTGGAAACACCATATATTTT
d_gene: NA; abundance: NA; j_gene: TRBJ2-7; v_gene: TRBV6-5; CDR3aa: CASGGVTYEQYF; CDR3nt: TGTGCCAGCGGCGGGGTCACGTACGAGCAGTACTTC
d_gene: NA; abundance: NA; j_gene: TRBJ1-1; v_gene: TRBV9; CDR3aa: CASSVAQGAEAFF; CDR3nt: TGTGCCAGCAGCGTAGCTCAGGGTGCTGAAGCTTTCTTT
d_gene: TRBD1; abundance: NA; j_gene: TRBJ1-4; v_gene: TRBV7-2; CDR3aa: CASSMGQNEKLFF; CDR3nt: TGTGCCAGCAGTATGGGACAGAATGAAAAACTGTTTTTT
d_gene: TRBD1; abundance: NA; j_gene: TRBJ1-6; v_gene: TRBV6-5; CDR3aa: CASRVQGQRNSPLHF; CDR3nt: TGTGCCAGCAGGGTTCAGGGACAGCGTAATTCACCCCTCCACTTT
d_gene: NA; abundance: NA; j_gene: TRBJ1-3; v_gene: TRBV7-9; CDR3aa: CASSLYPRINTIYF; CDR3nt: TGTGCCAGCAGCTTATATCCCAGGATTAACACCATATATTTT
d_gene: NA; abundance: NA; j_gene: TRBJ2-7; v_gene: TRBV9; CDR3aa: CASSVGLAYEQYF; CDR3nt: TGTGCCAGCAGCGTAGGTCTAGCCTACGAGCAGTACTTC
d_gene: NA; abundance: NA; j_gene: TRBJ2-7; v_gene: TRBV27; CDR3aa: CASSLKQGSAEQYF; CDR3nt: TGTGCCAGCAGTTTAAAGCAGGGTAGTGCCGAGCAGTACTTC
d_gene: TRBD2; abundance: NA; j_gene: TRBJ2-7; v_gene: TRBV5-1; CDR3aa: CASSRTSGGSYEQYF; CDR3nt: TGCGCCAGCAGTCGGACTAGCGGGGGTTCCTACGAGCAGTACTTC
d_gene: NA; abundance: few; j_gene: TRBJ1-2; v_gene: TRBV7-9; CDR3aa: CASSFGGGYDYGYTF; CDR3nt: TGTGCCAGCAGCTTTGGCGGGGGTTATGACTATGGCTACACCTTC
d_gene: NA; abundance: NA; j_gene: TRBJ1-5; v_gene: TRBV6-5; CDR3aa: CASRRTGTHQPQHF; CDR3nt: TGTGCCAGCAGACGTACAGGGACCCATCAGCCCCAGCATTTT
d_gene: TRBD2; abundance: once; j_gene: TRBJ2-1; v_gene: TRBV3-1/TRBV3-2; CDR3aa: CASRLTSGGWNEQFF; CDR3nt: TGTGCCAGCAGACTCACTAGCGGGGGGTGGAATGAGCAGTTCTTC
d_gene: TRBD2; abundance: NA; j_gene: TRBJ2-5; v_gene: TRBV7-9; CDR3aa: CASSLARTSGGKEETQYF; CDR3nt: TGTGCCAGCAGCTTAGCGCGGACTAGCGGGGGGAAGGAAGAGACCCAGTACTTC
d_gene: NA; abundance: NA; j_gene: TRBJ2-3; v_gene: TRBV11-3; CDR3aa: CASSLDGGGLTTDTQYF; CDR3nt: TGTGCCAGCAGCTTAGATGGGGGGGGCCTAACCACAGATACGCAGTATTTT
d_gene: NA; abundance: NA; j_gene: TRBJ2-7; v_gene: TRBV20-1; CDR3aa: CSASTGSSYEQYF; CDR3nt: TGCAGTGCTAGTACAGGGAGCTCCTACGAGCAGTACTTC
d_gene: TRBD1; abundance: NA; j_gene: TRBJ1-4; v_gene: TRBV5-1; CDR3aa: CASSPIPRDRVGKLFF; CDR3nt: TGCGCCAGCAGCCCCATCCCCCGGGACAGGGTAGGAAAACTGTTTTTT
d_gene: TRBD1; abundance: few; j_gene: TRBJ1-4; v_gene: TRBV4-1; CDR3aa: CASSQGAGGNEKLFF; CDR3nt: TGCGCCAGCAGCCAAGGGGCAGGGGGAAATGAAAAACTGTTTTTT
d_gene: TRBD1; abundance: NA; j_gene: TRBJ1-3; v_gene: TRBV28; CDR3aa: CASTRRTGTGAGNTIYF; CDR3nt: TGTGCCAGCACCCGCCGGACCGGGACAGGGGCCGGAAACACCATATATTTT
d_gene: NA; abundance: NA; j_gene: TRBJ1-4; v_gene: TRBV10-3; CDR3aa: CAISDGLVGEKLFF; CDR3nt: TGTGCCATCAGTGACGGGTTGGTGGGTGAAAAACTGTTTTTT
d_gene: NA; abundance: few; j_gene: TRBJ1-3; v_gene: TRBV6-5; CDR3aa: CASSYSRSGNTIYF; CDR3nt: TGTGCCAGCAGTTACTCGAGGTCTGGAAACACCATATATTTT
d_gene: TRBD1; abundance: NA; j_gene: TRBJ2-6; v_gene: TRBV30; CDR3aa: CAWRKGAGGANVLTF; CDR3nt: TGTGCCTGGAGAAAGGGGGCGGGCGGGGCCAACGTCCTGACTTTC
d_gene: TRBD2; abundance: NA; j_gene: TRBJ2-3; v_gene: TRBV6-4; CDR3aa: CASSETSGSSYTQYF; CDR3nt: TGTGCCAGCAGTGAGACTAGCGGGAGTTCATATACGCAGTATTTT
d_gene: NA; abundance: NA; j_gene: TRBJ2-5; v_gene: TRBV7-2; CDR3aa: CASSRGFGETQYF; CDR3nt: TGTGCCAGCAGCAGAGGGTTTGGTGAGACCCAGTACTTC
d_gene: NA; abundance: NA; j_gene: TRBJ2-1; v_gene: TRBV3-1/TRBV3-2; CDR3aa: CASSLAYNEQFF; CDR3nt: TGTGCCAGCAGCCTCGCCTACAATGAGCAGTTCTTC
d_gene: TRBD2; abundance: NA; j_gene: TRBJ2-2; v_gene: TRBV11-2; CDR3aa: CASSPRTSGGTGELFF; CDR3nt: TGTGCCAGCAGCCCACGGACTAGCGGGGGGACCGGGGAGCTGTTTTTT
d_gene: TRBD2; abundance: NA; j_gene: TRBJ2-1; v_gene: TRBV5-4; CDR3aa: CASSTGGNYNEQFF; CDR3nt: TGTGCCAGCAGCACGGGAGGGAACTACAATGAGCAGTTCTTC
d_gene: TRBD1; abundance: NA; j_gene: TRBJ2-2; v_gene: TRBV3-1/TRBV3-2; CDR3aa: CASSQVRGRELFF; CDR3nt: TGTGCCAGCAGCCAAGTAAGGGGGCGGGAGCTGTTTTTT
d_gene: NA; abundance: NA; j_gene: TRBJ2-7; v_gene: TRBV5-6; CDR3aa: CASSLGARYEQYF; CDR3nt: TGTGCCAGCAGCTTGGGGGCCCGCTACGAGCAGTACTTC
d_gene: TRBD1; abundance: NA; j_gene: TRBJ1-1; v_gene: TRBV2; CDR3aa: CASSDRTGSHTEAFF; CDR3nt: TGTGCCAGCAGTGATAGGACAGGGTCCCACACTGAAGCTTTCTTT
d_gene: TRBD1; abundance: medium-sized; j_gene: TRBJ2-1; v_gene: TRBV9; CDR3aa: CASSAPGTANEQFF; CDR3nt: TGTGCCAGCAGCGCCCCCGGGACAGCTAATGAGCAGTTCTTC
d_gene: TRBD1; abundance: NA; j_gene: TRBJ1-5; v_gene: TRBV7-6; CDR3aa: CASSPTGGISNQPQHF; CDR3nt: TGTGCCAGCAGTCCGACAGGGGGGATTAGCAATCAGCCCCAGCATTTT
d_gene: NA; abundance: NA; j_gene: TRBJ2-3; v_gene: TRBV7-3; CDR3aa: CASSRGFSTADTQYF; CDR3nt: TGTGCCAGCAGCCGGGGGTTTTCGACGGCAGATACGCAGTATTTT
d_gene: TRBD2; abundance: NA; j_gene: TRBJ2-1; v_gene: TRBV5-1; CDR3aa: CASSLEASGGADEQFF; CDR3nt: TGCGCCAGCAGCTTGGAGGCTAGCGGGGGGGCAGATGAGCAGTTCTTC